This is a list of T cell receptor beta chains from one sample in a study of blood T cell repertoires in COVID-19. Sequencing was performed with immunoSEQ multiplex PCR; in TCRdb, only in-frame clones are kept and a portion is missing. The sample holds tens of thousands of clones, roughly 84% seen once. Sequencing was performed on peripheral blood. These receptors were obtained from a man aged 55 to 70 with acute or convalescent COVID-19. Each CDR3 is given without its conserved first and last residue.

J gene | V gene | CDR3 protein
TRBJ1-2 | TRBV11-1 | ASSFGQGIGGYT
TRBJ2-1 | TRBV7-9 | ASSTGTGSWNEQF
TRBJ1-2 | TRBV3-1/TRBV3-2 | ASSGHQGSYGYT
TRBJ1-1 | TRBV5-1 | ASMRQGPNTEAF
TRBJ2-2 | TRBV6-5 | ASTRDRGFVGELF
TRBJ1-1 | TRBV28 | ASSLTGPPMNTEAF
TRBJ2-5 | TRBV7-3 | ASSPGLAGGRETQY
TRBJ1-6 | TRBV5-4 | ASSLWEAPYNSPLH
TRBJ2-2 | TRBV19 | ASSMNVGRYSPGELF
TRBJ1-6 | TRBV28 | ASSFQGWKTPLH